This T cell receptor (beta chain) was captured by sequencing in a study of blood T cell repertoires in COVID-19. V was trimmed by 0 bases and J by 2 bases, leaving 16 bases between them. CDR3 length: 17 residues. Germline loops: CDR1 LGHDT, CDR2 YNNKEL (reference sequence). This clone has more than one count but fewer than ten. Participants, 18 to 89 years old, spanned fewer than 25 US areas. Produced via immunoSEQ multiplex PCR; TCRdb's table is partial and in-frame only. This table holds about 350,000 clones, over 75% found once. The sequence was obtained from a woman aged 25 to 39 who had recovered from COVID-19. V is TRBV3-1 (or the pseudogene TRBV3-2) and J is TRBJ2-5, with a tentative D call TRBD2 (7 bases). The sample taken for sequencing was PBMCs or T cells enriched from blood (not recorded which). The CDR3 coding sequence is TGTGCCAGCAGCCAAGATCGGACGGGGGGCCTACAAGAGACCCAGTACTTC. Translation gives CASSQDRTGGLQETQYF.